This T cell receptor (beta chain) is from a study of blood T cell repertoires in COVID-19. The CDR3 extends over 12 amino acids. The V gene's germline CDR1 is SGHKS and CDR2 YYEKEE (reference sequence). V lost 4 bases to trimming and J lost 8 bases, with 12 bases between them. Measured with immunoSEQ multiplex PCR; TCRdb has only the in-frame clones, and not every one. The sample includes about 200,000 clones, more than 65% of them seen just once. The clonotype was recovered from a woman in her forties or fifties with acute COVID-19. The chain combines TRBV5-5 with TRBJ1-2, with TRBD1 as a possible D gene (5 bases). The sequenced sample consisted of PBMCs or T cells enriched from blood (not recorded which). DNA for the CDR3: TGTGCCAGCAGCAGTAGGGGTCGGGGCTACACCTTC. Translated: CASSSRGRGYTF.